This TCR beta chain was found in a study of cytomegalovirus exposure and HLA in healthy donors (dated by TCRdb to about 2017). A note on the overall study: According to an earlier analysis of 450 to 650 of the donors, about 170 million T cells yielded some 120 million unique TCR beta sequences and 276 Gb of sequence data. An early release covering roughly 600 HLA-typed donors comprised roughly 300 gigabases of sequencing data and some 79 million unique TCR sequences. Of the roughly 400 genotyped donors, more than 75% were placed in the genetic ancestry cluster associated with self-reported Caucasian donors. The study aimed to test whether signatures of past pathogen exposure could be identified by cataloging public T cell receptors. Using immunosequencing, the study profiled T cell repertoires from fewer than 850 subjects and related those repertoires to cytomegalovirus serostatus. In addition to the first cohort of 650 to 750 subjects, a separate validation cohort of approximately 130 different subjects was used. To predict cytomegalovirus infection status, the study brought together high-throughput TCR immunosequencing, statistical association of individual TCRs with disease status, and machine learning. To study patterns of TCR occurrence, a later analysis re-analyzed previously published TCR beta repertoires from under 750 donors and added high-resolution HLA genotyping. In the later analysis, no new phenotypic data were used to find candidate immune exposures; instead, reliance was placed on TCR beta sequences and their occurrence across donors. In an earlier analysis of several hundred of the donors, high-throughput TCR beta sequencing was used to judge whether each TCR beta V gene segment behaved as functional or pseudogenic. Donor age, sex, ethnicity and CMV serostatus were compiled together with the repertoire data. Genome-wide SNP genotypes for about 60% of the roughly 700 donors were used in a later genetic analysis, which treated that subset as a discovery cohort. All discovery cohort repertoires had been generated on a single sequencing platform. HLA typing covered class I and class II loci at four-digit resolution. Typing coverage differed by locus: A, B, C, DRB1 and DQB1 were typed in about 629-640 donors, DQA1 in 522, DPA1 in some 600, and DPB1 in just under 490. Because of strong linkage in the cohort, 4 to 6 DR-DQ haplotypes were treated as single units for association and clustering. Among 300 to 450 genotyped donors of the cohort, an average of around 240,000 unique TCR beta nucleotide sequences were sequenced per donor, roughly a sixth of them non-productive. Results and caveats for the whole study, not just this receptor: In an earlier analysis of 587 of the donors, most TCR beta V segments appeared in productive rearrangements about 90% or about 30% of the time, broadly matching IMGT annotations. While some public TCRs were present in many individuals, most TCR sequences turned up only very rarely across donors. When HLA alleles, especially DR and DQ, strongly co-occurred, TCR associations were difficult to assign to individual alleles. In a later analysis, TCR association rates were found to vary across HLA loci, with the most associated TCRs seen for DRB1 alleles and the fewest for HLA-C alleles. It was suggested by the authors that the approach could potentially be generalized to other disease states and immunological phenotypes. In both the original and validation cohorts, the classifier was reported to diagnose cytomegalovirus status with high specificity and sensitivity. At a false discovery rate of 0.05, a later analysis linked fewer than 20,000 TCR beta sequences to specific HLA alleles. In a later genetic analysis, fewer N-insertions in productive TCRs were reported among donors in an Asian-associated ancestry cluster than the roughly 700-donor mean. The study listed 150 to 200 TCR beta chains as associated with cytomegalovirus. Compared with equally common non-associated chains, HLA-associated TCR beta chains in a later analysis were more clonally expanded and had lower generation probabilities. A later analysis reported that several top co-occurrence clusters appeared linked to parvovirus B19, influenza, CMV and Epstein-Barr virus. Some IMGT-functional V segments, including TRBV6-2 and TRBV6-3, could not be distinguished by the 87-base-pair reads and were therefore excluded. Correlated functional status among segregating V segments might reflect linkage disequilibrium, but an unknown experimental factor could not be ruled out. This cohort had only TCR beta chains sequenced, and the lack of alpha or paired-chain data limited which features could be detected. Three of the identified cytomegalovirus-associated TCR beta chains were confirmed in vitro to be specific for cytomegalovirus antigens. Because HLA typing was missing for some donors at each locus, association tests included only the typed subset. Sequencing depth was assumed to be roughly uniform across donors in the presence/absence analyses, though that assumption may not hold. V-gene and J-gene trimming of TCR beta chains was associated with a missense DCLRE1C variant in a later genetic analysis, and the association was replicated in an independent cohort. A cluster of highly shared sequence variants was judged likely to be a technical artifact of the sequencing pipeline. A later analysis found that most CMV-associated TCR beta chains appeared HLA-restricted, with HLA associations seemingly driven largely by CMV exposure. A further reported finding was that TCR beta sequences accurately predicted the HLA-A and HLA-B alleles for most subjects in the first cohort. The only immune exposure information available for the cohort was CMV serostatus. Because counts were too low, 15 to 20 rarely observed V segments, including chromosome 9 orphons, were left out of the earlier analysis of roughly 600 of the donors.

Receptor amplification or capture employed the immunoSEQ multiplex PCR assay. For the multiplex PCR, a mixture combining 60 forward primers for TCR Vbeta segments and 13 reverse primers for TCR Jbeta segments was used. The CDR3 region of rearranged TCR beta genes was amplified from genomic DNA by a multiplex PCR assay. The amplified TCR beta libraries were sequenced on the Illumina HiSeq System as 87-base-pair reads. The source study handled its data this way. A later analysis counted 75 million to 100 million unique TCR beta chains across the 650 to 800 repertoires, and 9 million to 14 million of these chains were shared by at least two donors. Raw reads were error-corrected and collapsed into unique sequences with a nearest-neighbor algorithm that merged closely related sequences to remove PCR and sequencing errors. Alignment of CDR3 sequences to IMGT reference sequences was used to assign V, D and J gene segments. For a sequence to be retained, a match of at least six nucleotides to both a V gene segment and a J gene segment was required. Rearrangements were called productive when the CDR3 lacked stop codons and stayed in frame with V and J; all others were non-productive. CDR3 was defined by IMGT convention, running from the second conserved V-encoded cysteine to the conserved J-encoded phenylalanine. In an earlier analysis of 550 to 650 of the donors, sequences lacking an unambiguous match to a single V gene segment were excluded. In an earlier analysis of more than 500 of the donors, a V segment was called functional when productive rearrangements were above 56.7%, and segregating when the standard deviation between donors exceeded 5%. A statistical classification framework was built to diagnose cytomegalovirus status from the catalog of TCR beta chain sequences. V and J gene assignment, in a later analysis, came from comparing TCR nucleotide sequences with IMGT/GENE-DB human TR gene sequences. A later analysis assigned CDR3 sequences and most-parsimonious VDJ recombination scenarios with the TCRdist pipeline. In a later analysis, each TCR beta chain was defined by its CDR3 amino acid sequence together with its V-gene family, and reads without a unique V-gene family were excluded. As a way to deal with suspected cross-contamination and a sequencing artifact, a later analysis dropped approximately 590 nucleotide sequences that were highly shared and had low generation probability. A later analysis calculated a clonal expansion index for each public chain from normalized within-repertoire ranks of inferred template counts. In a later analysis, generation probabilities were computed with a VDJ recombination model fitted to out-of-frame rearrangements, and the resulting probabilities were checked against IGoR. In a later analysis, TCR-TCR, TCR-HLA and TCR-CMV co-occurrence was scored with hypergeometric tests, and a repertoire-size bias correction was applied to TCR pairs. A later analysis estimated false discovery rates by permuting HLA or CMV assignments 20 times. In a later analysis, co-occurring TCRs were grouped with DBSCAN, and TCRdist sequence similarity was added when clustering was performed within HLA-allele-positive subsets. Co-occurrence clustering excluded repertoires with fewer than 30,000 or more than 120,000 public chains, plus five with anomalous nucleotide sharing. The immuneACCESS repertoire file appears here via TCRdb, limited to in-frame rearrangements. These files lack a portion of the clones; in checked studies, under half of the deficit traces to unresolved V genes, and the cause of the others is not known. V, J and clone size were drawn from that table, and D and trimming were deduced from the DNA. The sample table contains 200,000 to 250,000 clones; only one count was recorded for roughly 87% of them. Approximately 5.3% of the sample rests with the top ten.

In its sample, this clone was seen once. Its binding antigen is unknown. No much larger clone exists at a distance of one base, and base qualities are not known. The cohort consisted of approximately 670 healthy bone marrow donors. Cohort members were all nominally healthy when sampled, although unrecorded immune exposures were likely present. The donor was CMV seropositive and was included in the group of 250 to 350 seropositive cohort members. Each donor provided a peripheral blood sample, and peripheral blood mononuclear cells were used for TCR beta sequencing. The Qiagen DNeasy Blood Extraction Kit was used to extract genomic DNA from the blood cell samples. V is clipped by 5 bases and J by 0 bases, and the sequence between their germline boundaries is 5 bases long. According to the germline V gene, CDR1 reads MNHEY and CDR2 reads SVGAGI. The CDR3 numbers 12 residues from cysteine through phenylalanine. The only DNA kept is the CDR3, 36 bases in frame from the first base.

The V and J segments used are TRBV6-5 and TRBJ2-7; the D segment cannot be called with confidence. Sequencing used PBMCs. The receptor's source is a woman aged 40 to 49 in good health and CMV-seropositive. The base sequence is TGTGCCAGCAGTCGAGACTCCTACGAGCAGTACTTC. The resulting protein is CASSRDSYEQYF.